This T cell receptor beta chain was captured in a study of T cell repertoires in cytomegalovirus infection. Regarding this clonotype: No antigen is known for it.

Whole-study results and caveats: In two of eight donors, the top clonotype was HLA-C-restricted CMV-specific.

TCRdb re-derived calls from the reads in MiXCR, one entry per CDR3 protein. The sample lists approximately 500,000 distinct CDR3 sequences, approximately 25% occurring once. The V gene's germline CDR1 is SGHRS and CDR2 YFSETQ. This CDR3 is built from 16 residues. Trimming removed 0 bases from V and 3 bases from J; junction bases left unmatched: 3. V gene TRBV5-1 combines with J gene TRBJ1-6, with 7 bases matching TRBD1. This clonotype originated in a human donor in good health (CMV status not recorded). Some clones in this sample may be carry-over from other donors' samples. The sequenced sample was PBMCs. The CDR3 DNA reads TGCGCCAGCAGCTTGGTTGCAGGGGGCTATAATTCACCCCTCCACTTT. Its protein is CASSLVAGGYNSPLHF. The full variable domain, its missing parts supplied by reference TRBV5-1 and TRBJ1-6, is KAGVTQTPRYLIKTRGQQVTLSCSPISGHRSVSWYQQTPGQGLQFLFEYFSETQRNKGNFPGRFSGRQFSNSRSEMNVSTLELGDSALYLCASSLVAGGYNSPLHFGNGTRLTVT.